The 12 T cell receptor beta chains reported below all come from one sample, sequenced in a study of identical twins. Via MiXCR, TCRdb re-called the 5' RACE reads, giving one row per CDR3 protein. Here the sample spans about 790,000 distinct CDR3 sequences, 15% to 20% being singletons. Another study also made use of these data, one on T cells expressing NK-cell markers.

Specimen: PBMCs. These receptors were collected from a woman aged 18 to 35 in good health.

This clonotype appeared many times. A read error may produce the germline difference seen at one junction end. V usage is TRBV7-2 and J usage is TRBJ1-2, with 7 positions matching TRBD1. Germline values: CDR1 SGHTA, CDR2 FQGNSA. The CDR3 is 13 residues long. CDR3 DNA sequence: TGCGCCAGCAGCTTGGGACAGTTCTATGGCTACACCTTC. The encoded protein is CASSLGQFYGYTF.

This clonotype came up a few times. This chain joins TRBV24-1 and TRBJ2-2; the match to TRBD1 covers 10 bases. The V gene end was trimmed by 5 bases and the J gene end by 2 bases; junction bases not matched to a gene: 4. This CDR3 region has 16 residues. Germline assignment: CDR1 KGHDR and CDR2 SFDVKD. Here the CDR3 reads CATSGGQGRNTGELFF. The DNA of the CDR3 is TGTGCCACCAGTGGGGGACAGGGGCGTAACACCGGGGAGCTGTTTTTT.

A few counts support this clonotype. The chain uses TRBV29-1 and TRBJ1-1; perhaps TRBD1 as D (5 bases). CDR3 length: 14 residues. Germline lookup yields CDR1 SQVTM and CDR2 ANQGSEA. V lost 5 bases and J 6 bases, leaving 19 bases between the germline ends. CDR3 DNA: TGCAGCGTTTCCCTTGACAGAATCCGTTCTGAAGCTTTCTTT. It yields the protein CSVSLDRIRSEAFF.

This clonotype was picked up a small number of times. The rearrangement uses TRBV20-1 and TRBJ1-1; D not resolved. The germline V and J ends were trimmed by 0 bases and 1 base, with 6 bases remaining between them. The CDR3 has 13 residues. In germline, CDR1 is DFQATT, CDR2 SNEGSKA (reference sequence). In nucleotides, the CDR3 is TGCAGTGCTAGAGATGGATCGAACACTGAAGCTTTCTTT. This gives the protein CSARDGSNTEAFF.

Comment on this clonotype: The germline gene is not matched at one end of the junction; a read error may be the cause. The V gene is TRBV29-1, the J gene TRBJ1-1; D is possibly TRBD1 (5 bases). Germline CDR1 and CDR2: SQVTM and ANQGSEA. The CDR3 consists of 11 residues. CDR3 DNA: TGCAGCGTGGGAGGGGCAGGAGAAGCTTTTTTT. Its translation: CSVGGAGEAFF.

The chain employs TRBV6-1 and TRBJ2-5; tentative D call: TRBD2 (6 bases). Germline lookup yields CDR1 MNHNS and CDR2 SASEGT. The CDR3 sequence is 17 residues long. V was clipped by 5 bases and J by 1 base, with 20 bases between them. The CDR3, as DNA: TGTGCCAGCAGTCATACTGGCTGGACTACTCTCCAAGAGACCCAGTACTTC. Translated: CASSHTGWTTLQETQYF.

The chain combines TRBV20-1 with TRBJ2-7; maybe TRBD2 (5 bases). Looked up from germline, CDR1 is DFQATT and CDR2 is SNEGSKA (reference sequence). Trimming cost V 7 bases and J 4 bases, with 17 bases left between them. This CDR3 region has 13 residues. CDR3 coding DNA: TGCAGTGTCCGGGCTAGCACCTCATACGAGCAGTACTTC. Its translation: CSVRASTSYEQYF.

The chain joins TRBV18 to TRBJ2-5; D is unresolved. Germline V gene sequence: CDR1 KGHSH, CDR2 LQKENI. CDR3 length: 13 amino acids. V lost 2 bases and J 7 bases, leaving 11 bases between the germline ends. CDR3: CASSPAGLGTQYF. Written as DNA, the CDR3 is TGTGCCAGCTCACCAGCCGGGCTAGGGACCCAGTACTTC.

The chain couples TRBV5-5 to TRBJ2-7; D is undetermined. The V gene's germline CDR1 is SGHKS and CDR2 YYEKEE (reference sequence). V was clipped by 2 bases and J by 0 bases, with 9 bases between them. This CDR3 contains 14 residues. The chain's CDR3 is CASSFSSVSYEQYF. Written as DNA, the CDR3 is TGTGCCAGCAGCTTTTCTTCCGTCTCCTACGAGCAGTACTTC. Full variable domain (missing parts from reference TRBV5-5 and TRBJ2-7): DAGVTQSPTHLIKTRGQQVTLRCSPISGHKSVSWYQQVLGQGPQFIFQYYEKEERGRGNFPDRFSARQFPNYSSELNVNALLLGDSALYLCASSFSSVSYEQYFGPGTRLTVT.

In this sample, this clonotype turned up many times. This chain connects TRBV5-6 to TRBJ1-2; D not resolved. CDR3 length: 13 amino acids. Germline V CDR1 and CDR2: SGHDT, YYEEEE. With 1 base removed from V and 7 bases from J, the gap between germline ends came to 11 bases. In nucleotides, the CDR3 is TGTGCCAGCAGCTTGCGTGAAAGGTCTGGCTACACCTTC. It translates to CASSLRERSGYTF.

This clonotype turned up a few times. V gene TRBV20-1 combines with J gene TRBJ1-5, with 8 positions matching TRBD1. Looked up from germline, CDR1 is DFQATT and CDR2 is SNEGSKA (reference sequence). The CDR3 is 14 amino acids. Trimming cost V 6 bases and J 5 bases; bases outside gene matches: 9. The CDR3 DNA is TGCAGTGCCACGGACAGGGTTATGGATCAGCCCCAGCATTTT. Translation: CSATDRVMDQPQHF.

A few counts support this clonotype. V gene TRBV6-2 or TRBV6-3 combines with J gene TRBJ2-1; D unclear. The CDR3 covers 11 residues. Per the germline V gene, CDR1 is MNHEY and CDR2 is SVGEGT. The V gene lost 10 bases and the J gene lost 6 bases, with 10 bases spanning the gap. In DNA, the CDR3 is TGTGCCACAAAAGAAATCAATGAGCAGTTCTTC. Residues: CATKEINEQFF.